This entry features one T cell receptor (beta chain) sequence. The record originates from a study of blood T cell repertoires in COVID-19. Authors' processing steps: How many nucleated cells were present was estimated from reference gene primer amplification. The assay was immunoSEQ multiplex PCR, and TCRdb's table has in-frame clones only and misses some. V, J and clone size were drawn from that table, and D and trimming were deduced from the DNA. Among 140,000 or so clones listed, under 90% were seen once. The study recruited people aged about 18 to 90 years across roughly 23 US areas. No more than 2 weeks before study entry, exposed participants had met a case of COVID-19. CDR3 length equals 17 residues. Between the trimmed V and J ends, which lost 2 bases and 5 bases, there was a span of 24 bases. In germline, CDR1 is GTSNPN, CDR2 SVGIG (reference sequence).

This TCR was recovered from a woman aged 18-29 years who had been exposed to COVID-19. The source material was PBMCs or T cells enriched from blood (not recorded which). V usage is TRBV30 and J usage is TRBJ1-2, with D possibly being TRBD1 (5 bases). In nucleotides, the CDR3 is TGTGCCTGGAGTTCAAGAACGACTTACCCCAAGGGGTATGGCTACACCTTC. Its translation is CAWSSRTTYPKGYGYTF.